A selection of T cell receptor beta chains follows, all from one sample in a study of blood T cell repertoires in COVID-19. Clones were sequenced by immunoSEQ multiplex PCR, and TCRdb holds only the in-frame ones, with some missing. The data show under 300,000 clones, with 89% seen just once and less than 2.5% held by the top ten. The sequenced sample consisted of peripheral blood. The receptors were gathered from a man aged 45-60 years with acute or convalescent COVID-19. The CDR3 runs from the conserved cysteine through the conserved F or W. The D gene is left open where the match is weak. Clone size is stated in some rows and not others, as once, few, many or a class when expanded.

>TRBV7-8|TRBJ1-6|NA|NA
CASSLAGDYNSPLHF
TGTGCCAGCAGCCTTGCAGGCGACTATAATTCACCCCTCCACTTT
>TRBV3-1/TRBV3-2|TRBJ2-5|NA|NA
CASSQDGRSTQYF
TGTGCCAGCAGCCAAGATGGGCGCAGCACCCAGTACTTC
>TRBV24-1|TRBJ2-1|NA|NA
CATSDSRAFRGGNEQFF
TGTGCCACCAGTGATTCACGGGCCTTCAGAGGAGGAAATGAGCAGTTCTTC
>TRBV7-9|TRBJ2-5|NA|NA
CASSLAGTGTHF
TGTGCCAGCAGCTTAGCGGGTACAGGGACGCACTTC
>TRBV6-6|TRBJ1-1|NA|NA
CASSYGGGTEAFF
TGTGCCAGCAGTTACGGGGGAGGCACTGAAGCTTTCTTT
>TRBV30|TRBJ1-5|TRBD1|NA
CAWSVGQGAFLQHF
TGTGCCTGGAGTGTGGGACAGGGGGCTTTCCTCCAGCATTTT
>TRBV5-1|TRBJ1-2|NA|NA
CASSLVADYGYTF
TGCGCCAGCAGCTTGGTGGCAGACTATGGCTACACCTTC
>TRBV9|TRBJ2-3|NA|NA
CASSVSLEGGSTDTQYF
TGTGCCAGCAGCGTATCGTTGGAGGGCGGGAGCACAGATACGCAGTATTTT
>TRBV15|TRBJ1-1|NA|NA
CATSRVQLNTEAFF
TGTGCCACCAGCAGGGTACAGTTGAACACTGAAGCTTTCTTT
>TRBV29-1|TRBJ2-5|TRBD1|once
CSVEPRQGAKQTQYF
TGCAGCGTTGAACCTCGACAGGGGGCGAAACAGACCCAGTACTTC
>TRBV4-1|TRBJ2-7|TRBD1|NA
CASSPTGQGFSYEQYF
TGCGCCAGCAGCCCCACCGGACAGGGGTTTTCCTACGAGCAGTACTTC
>TRBV5-4|TRBJ2-3|TRBD2|NA
CASSLEVGRGGFDTQYF
TGTGCCAGCAGCTTGGAGGTCGGGCGGGGGGGCTTCGATACGCAGTATTTT
>TRBV5-4|TRBJ1-6|NA|NA
CASSPLGGGISSPLHF
TGTGCCAGCAGCCCCCTGGGAGGTGGAATTAGTTCACCCCTCCACTTT
>TRBV9|TRBJ1-6|NA|NA
CASSPLGAANNSPLHF
TGTGCCAGCAGCCCCCTTGGGGCGGCTAATAATTCACCCCTCCACTTT
>TRBV4-2|TRBJ2-1|TRBD2|NA
CASSQVMGGGEKEQFF
TGTGCCAGCAGCCAAGTTATGGGGGGGGGAGAGAAGGAGCAGTTCTTC
>TRBV7-9|TRBJ1-1|NA|NA
CASTSTGGTEAFF
TGTGCCAGCACCAGTACGGGAGGCACTGAAGCTTTCTTT
>TRBV7-3|TRBJ2-2|NA|once
CASSVSFREGELFF
TGTGCCAGCAGCGTATCATTCAGGGAAGGGGAGCTGTTTTTT
>TRBV6-5|TRBJ1-2|TRBD1|NA
CASIRDRGPYGYTF
TGTGCCAGCATCCGGGACAGGGGGCCCTATGGCTACACCTTC
>TRBV29-1|TRBJ2-1|TRBD2|once
CSVYQGRAGGYNEQFF
TGCAGCGTTTACCAGGGGAGAGCGGGGGGCTACAATGAGCAGTTCTTC
>TRBV6-6|TRBJ2-7|NA|NA
CASSYRGGEQYF
TGTGCCAGCAGTTACAGGGGTGGCGAGCAGTACTTC
>TRBV9|TRBJ2-7|TRBD1|few
CASSPGGTGGYEQYF
TGTGCCAGCAGCCCAGGGGGGACAGGGGGGTACGAGCAGTACTTC
>TRBV30|TRBJ2-1|NA|NA
CASLRRSGNEQFF
TGTGCCTCTCTTCGCAGGTCAGGGAATGAGCAGTTCTTC
>TRBV5-6|TRBJ1-6|NA|once
CASSLFGMSGNSPLHF
TGTGCCAGCAGCTTGTTCGGGATGTCAGGAAATTCACCCCTCCACTTT
>TRBV6-5|TRBJ2-7|TRBD1|NA
CASRQGALSYEQYF
TGTGCCAGCAGACAGGGGGCCCTCTCCTACGAGCAGTACTTC
>TRBV6-6|TRBJ2-3|NA|NA
CATKGSATDTQYF
TGTGCCACCAAGGGGTCCGCCACAGATACGCAGTATTTT
>TRBV7-8|TRBJ1-5|NA|few
CASSLAEARQPQHF
TGTGCCAGCAGCTTAGCCGAGGCGAGGCAGCCCCAGCATTTT
>TRBV5-5|TRBJ1-2|NA|NA
CASSLGLQGSVVYGYTF
TGTGCCAGCAGCTTGGGCTTACAGGGTTCTGTTGTCTATGGCTACACCTTC
>TRBV29-1|TRBJ1-2|TRBD1|NA
CSIDRGGYGYTF
TGCAGCATCGACAGGGGGGGCTATGGCTACACCTTC
>TRBV11-2|TRBJ2-7|NA|NA
CASSLPSGTQIYEQYF
TGTGCCAGCAGCTTACCCTCCGGGACACAGATCTACGAGCAGTACTTC
>TRBV29-1|TRBJ2-3|NA|NA
CSATLTDTQYF
TGCAGCGCGACACTGACTGATACGCAGTATTTT
>TRBV6-1|TRBJ1-2|NA|NA
CASSEAGRDYGYTF
TGTGCCAGCAGTGAAGCCGGCAGGGACTATGGCTACACCTTC
>TRBV9|TRBJ1-2|NA|NA
CARSVRGPGGSYGYTF
TGTGCCCGCAGCGTCCGGGGGCCGGGGGGGAGCTATGGCTACACCTTC